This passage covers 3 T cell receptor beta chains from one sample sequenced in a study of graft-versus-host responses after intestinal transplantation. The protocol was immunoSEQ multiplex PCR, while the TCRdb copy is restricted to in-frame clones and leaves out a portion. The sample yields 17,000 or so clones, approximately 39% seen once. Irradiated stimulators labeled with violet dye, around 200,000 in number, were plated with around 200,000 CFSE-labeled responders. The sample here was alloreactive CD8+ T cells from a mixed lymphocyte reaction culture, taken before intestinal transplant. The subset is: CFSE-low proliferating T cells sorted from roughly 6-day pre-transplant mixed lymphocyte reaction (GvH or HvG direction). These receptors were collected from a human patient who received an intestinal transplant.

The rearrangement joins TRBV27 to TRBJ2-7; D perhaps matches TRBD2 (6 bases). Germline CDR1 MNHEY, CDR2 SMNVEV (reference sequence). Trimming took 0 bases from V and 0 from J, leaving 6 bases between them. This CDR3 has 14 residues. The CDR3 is CASSLSSGSYEQYF. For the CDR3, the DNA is TGTGCCAGCAGTTTATCTAGCGGCTCCTACGAGCAGTACTTC.

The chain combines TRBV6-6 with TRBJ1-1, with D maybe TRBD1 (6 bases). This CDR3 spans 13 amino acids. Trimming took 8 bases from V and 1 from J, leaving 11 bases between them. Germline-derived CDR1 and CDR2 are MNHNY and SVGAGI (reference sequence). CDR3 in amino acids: CASGVTGNTEAFF. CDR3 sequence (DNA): TGTGCCAGCGGAGTGACAGGGAACACTGAAGCTTTCTTT.

Here the CDR3 reads CASSYRDQETQYF. The DNA of the CDR3 is TGTGCCAGCAGCTACAGAGATCAAGAGACCCAGTACTTC. The chain recombines TRBV7-8 with TRBJ2-5; D is undetermined. The CDR3 is made up of 13 amino acids. V lost 4 bases and J 2 bases, leaving 8 bases between the germline ends. Germline-derived CDR1 and CDR2 are SGHVS and FQNEAQ. The full variable domain, its missing parts supplied by reference TRBV7-8 and TRBJ2-5, is GAGVSQSPRYKVAKRGQDVALRCDPISGHVSLFWYQQALGQGPEFLTYFQNEAQLDKSGLPSDRFFAERPEGSVSTLKIQRTQQEDSAVYLCASSYRDQETQYFGPGTRLLVL.